Included here is one T cell receptor (beta chain) sequence, with context. The sample originates from a study of cytomegalovirus exposure and HLA in healthy donors. V dropped 4 bases and J dropped 2 bases, with 6 bases sitting between them. This CDR3 region has 13 residues. Germline assignment: CDR1 SNHLY and CDR2 FYNNEI. PCR amplification relied on 60 Vbeta primers (plus 13 Jbeta primers). Assay: immunoSEQ multiplex PCR; the TCRdb copy retains only in-frame clones and omits some. Of 150,000 to 200,000 clones listed, approximately 59% are singletons. The sequencing input was PBMCs. The V and J genes are TRBV2 and TRBJ2-1, with D maybe TRBD2 (6 bases). The clonotype comes from a man aged 35 to 55 in good health and CMV-seronegative. This CDR3 reads CASSAGAYNEQFF. CDR3 DNA sequence: TGTGCCAGCAGTGCGGGGGCCTACAATGAGCAGTTCTTC.